The present entry profiles one TCR beta chain with its context. Per the study methods: How many nucleated cells were present was estimated from reference gene primer amplification. TCRdb's table, derived via immunoSEQ multiplex PCR, lists solely in-frame clones and lacks some. V and J calls and clone size are copied from that table; D and trimming were computed from the DNA. This sample carries around 230,000 clones, roughly 88% of them seen once, and the ten largest clones take more than 3.5%. The entry originates in a study of blood T cell repertoires in COVID-19. CDR3 length: 15 amino acids. CDR1 is LNHDA, CDR2 SQIVND, per germline (reference sequence). The V gene lost 6 bases and the J gene lost 2 bases, with 14 bases spanning the gap. Enrolled through a virtual design, the participants were between roughly 18 and 95 years of age and came from about two dozen US areas. Self-reported history from a screening survey and questionnaire set each donor's cohort.

The chain couples TRBV19 to TRBJ1-5; D possibly corresponds to TRBD1 (5 bases). Sample: PBMCs or T cells enriched from blood (not recorded which). The TCR was taken from a middle-aged woman with acute COVID-19. Written as DNA, the CDR3 is TGTGCCAGTAGCAACTCGGGGGGAGGCAATCAGCCCCAGCATTTT. This sequence encodes CASSNSGGGNQPQHF.